The clone carrying this TCR beta chain was seen a few times. The target antigen is unknown. The protocol was immunoSEQ multiplex PCR, while the TCRdb copy is restricted to in-frame clones and leaves out a portion. This table holds 65,000 to 80,000 clones, approximately 77% found once. The sample belongs to a study of vaccination effects on CD4 cells after COVID-19. CD4+ T cell isolation took place after 10 days of culture. Among the vaccine recipients, none had a prior SARS-CoV-2 infection, and nucleocapsid antibodies were negative. The authors replaced half the medium with IL-2 medium on days 3 and 7. Trimming left V 4 bases short and J 0 bases short, with 10 bases between. Germline V lookup: CDR1 SGHRS, CDR2 YFSETQ. The CDR3 covers 15 residues. Study-level findings and limits: Marked clonal contraction was seen late after vaccination (in both infection- and vaccine-induced clones). Recruitment yielded few convalescent patients, and the study had no early post-infection timepoints.

The material sequenced was CD4+ T cells from PBMCs cultured without peptide, taken before COVID-19 vaccination. The genes are TRBV5-1 and TRBJ2-2; possibly TRBD1 for D (5 bases). The source is a human donor who received a COVID-19 vaccine. As DNA, the CDR3 is TGCGCCAGCAGCGTGGACAATGCGAACACCGGGGAGCTGTTTTTT. As protein: CASSVDNANTGELFF.